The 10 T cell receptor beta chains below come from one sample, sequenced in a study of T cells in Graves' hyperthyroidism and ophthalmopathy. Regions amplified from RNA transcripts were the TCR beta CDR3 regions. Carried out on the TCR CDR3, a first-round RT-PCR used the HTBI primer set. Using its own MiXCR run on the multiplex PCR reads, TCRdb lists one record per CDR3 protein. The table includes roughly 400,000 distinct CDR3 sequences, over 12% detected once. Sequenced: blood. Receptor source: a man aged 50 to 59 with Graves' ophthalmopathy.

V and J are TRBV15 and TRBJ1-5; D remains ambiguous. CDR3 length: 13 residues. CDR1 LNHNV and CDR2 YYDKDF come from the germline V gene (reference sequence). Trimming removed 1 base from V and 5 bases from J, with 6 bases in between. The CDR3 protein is CATSRVPDQPQHF. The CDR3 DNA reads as TGTGCCACCAGCAGAGTCCCCGATCAGCCCCAGCATTTT.

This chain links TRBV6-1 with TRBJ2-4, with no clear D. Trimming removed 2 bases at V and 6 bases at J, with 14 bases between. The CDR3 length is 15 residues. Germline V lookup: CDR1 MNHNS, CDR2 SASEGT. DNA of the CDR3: TGTGCCAGCAGTGAATTCCTGGGCCTGGGAAACATTCAGTACTTC. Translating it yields CASSEFLGLGNIQYF.

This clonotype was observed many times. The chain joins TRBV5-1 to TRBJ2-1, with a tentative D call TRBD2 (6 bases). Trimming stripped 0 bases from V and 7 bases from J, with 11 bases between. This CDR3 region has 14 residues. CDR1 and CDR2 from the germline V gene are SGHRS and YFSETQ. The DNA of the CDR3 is TGCGCCAGCAGCTTGGCGACTAGAGGAAATGAGCAGTTCTTC. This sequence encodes CASSLATRGNEQFF. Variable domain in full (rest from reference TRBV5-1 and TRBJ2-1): KAGVTQTPRYLIKTRGQQVTLSCSPISGHRSVSWYQQTPGQGLQFLFEYFSETQRNKGNFPGRFSGRQFSNSRSEMNVSTLELGDSALYLCASSLATRGNEQFFGPGTRLTVL.

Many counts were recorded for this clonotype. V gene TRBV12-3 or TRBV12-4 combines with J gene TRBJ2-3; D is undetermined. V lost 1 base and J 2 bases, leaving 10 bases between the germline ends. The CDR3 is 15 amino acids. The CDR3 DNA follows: TGTGCCAGCAGTTTAGTGCAGGTTACCACAGATACGCAGTATTTT. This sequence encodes CASSLVQVTTDTQYF.

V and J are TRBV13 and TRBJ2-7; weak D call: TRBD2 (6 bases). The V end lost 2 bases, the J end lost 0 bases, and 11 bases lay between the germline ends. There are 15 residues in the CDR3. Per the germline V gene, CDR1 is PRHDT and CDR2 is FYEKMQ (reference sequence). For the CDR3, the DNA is TGTGCCAGCAGCTTATGGGTTAGCGGCTCCTACGAGCAGTACTTC. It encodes CASSLWVSGSYEQYF. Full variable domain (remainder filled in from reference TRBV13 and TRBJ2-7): AAGVIQSPRHLIKEKRETATLKCYPIPRHDTVYWYQQGPGQDPQFLISFYEKMQSDKGSIPDRFSAQQFSDYHSELNMSSLELGDSALYFCASSLWVSGSYEQYFGPGTRLTVT.

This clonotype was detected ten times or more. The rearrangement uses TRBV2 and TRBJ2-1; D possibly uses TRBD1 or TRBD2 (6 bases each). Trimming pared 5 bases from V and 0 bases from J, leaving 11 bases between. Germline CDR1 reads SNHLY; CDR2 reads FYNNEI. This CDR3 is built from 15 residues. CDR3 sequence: CASSRRGSSYNEQFF. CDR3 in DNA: TGTGCCAGCAGTCGGAGGGGGAGCTCCTACAATGAGCAGTTCTTC.

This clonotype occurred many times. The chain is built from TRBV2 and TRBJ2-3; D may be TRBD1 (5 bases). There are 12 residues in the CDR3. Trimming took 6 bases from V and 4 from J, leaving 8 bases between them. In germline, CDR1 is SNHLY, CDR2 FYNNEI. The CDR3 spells CASRQAADTQYF. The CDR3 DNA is TGTGCCAGCAGACAGGCTGCAGATACGCAGTATTTT. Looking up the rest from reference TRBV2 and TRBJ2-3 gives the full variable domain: EPEVTQTPSHQVTQMGQEVILRCVPISNHLYFYWYRQILGQKVEFLVSFYNNEISEKSEIFDDQFSVERPDGSNFTLKIRSTKLEDSAMYFCASRQAADTQYFGPGTRLTVL.

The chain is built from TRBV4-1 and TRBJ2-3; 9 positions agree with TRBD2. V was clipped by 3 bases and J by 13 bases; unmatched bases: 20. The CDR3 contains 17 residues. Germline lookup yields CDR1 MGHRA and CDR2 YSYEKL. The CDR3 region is CASSQTNGGRASFQKYF. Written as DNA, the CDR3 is TGCGCCAGCAGCCAGACGAACGGCGGGAGGGCCAGTTTTCAGAAGTATTTT.

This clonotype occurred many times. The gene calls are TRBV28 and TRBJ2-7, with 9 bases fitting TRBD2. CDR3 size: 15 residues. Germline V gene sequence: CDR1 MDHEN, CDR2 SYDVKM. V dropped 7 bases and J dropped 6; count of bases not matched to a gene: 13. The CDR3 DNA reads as TGTGCCAGCACCGCCGCGGGGGGGGCAGGCGGCGAGCAGTACTTC. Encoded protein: CASTAAGGAGGEQYF.

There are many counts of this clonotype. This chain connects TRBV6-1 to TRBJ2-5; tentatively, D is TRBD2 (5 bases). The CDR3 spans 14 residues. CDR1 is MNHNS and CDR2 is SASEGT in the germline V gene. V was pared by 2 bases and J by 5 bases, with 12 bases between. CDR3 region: CASSESSVEETQYF. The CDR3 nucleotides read TGTGCCAGCAGTGAAAGTAGCGTAGAGGAGACCCAGTACTTC.